A few counts support the clone carrying this TCR beta chain. Its antigen remains unknown. The source of the sample is a study of cytomegalovirus exposure and HLA in healthy donors. Assay: immunoSEQ multiplex PCR; the TCRdb copy retains only in-frame clones and omits some. Of 150,000 to 200,000 clones in the sample, 86% were seen once. The V gene lost 3 bases and the J gene lost 1 base, with 13 bases spanning the gap. The CDR3 runs to 15 residues. Germline V gene data show CDR1 as SEHNR and CDR2 as FQNEAQ (reference sequence). Study conclusions and caveats: For cytomegalovirus status, the classifier reportedly gave diagnoses with high specificity and sensitivity. According to a later analysis, TCR clusters from the first cohort tended to co-occur in the 120 or so validation repertoires.

This clonotype originated in a young man in good health and CMV-seropositive. Sequencing was done on a sample of PBMCs. The chain couples TRBV7-9 to TRBJ2-7; D is perhaps TRBD1 (6 bases). The CDR3 nucleotides are TGTGCCAGCAGCTTCATCAGGGGATCTTCCTACGAGCAGTACTTC. It encodes CASSFIRGSSYEQYF.